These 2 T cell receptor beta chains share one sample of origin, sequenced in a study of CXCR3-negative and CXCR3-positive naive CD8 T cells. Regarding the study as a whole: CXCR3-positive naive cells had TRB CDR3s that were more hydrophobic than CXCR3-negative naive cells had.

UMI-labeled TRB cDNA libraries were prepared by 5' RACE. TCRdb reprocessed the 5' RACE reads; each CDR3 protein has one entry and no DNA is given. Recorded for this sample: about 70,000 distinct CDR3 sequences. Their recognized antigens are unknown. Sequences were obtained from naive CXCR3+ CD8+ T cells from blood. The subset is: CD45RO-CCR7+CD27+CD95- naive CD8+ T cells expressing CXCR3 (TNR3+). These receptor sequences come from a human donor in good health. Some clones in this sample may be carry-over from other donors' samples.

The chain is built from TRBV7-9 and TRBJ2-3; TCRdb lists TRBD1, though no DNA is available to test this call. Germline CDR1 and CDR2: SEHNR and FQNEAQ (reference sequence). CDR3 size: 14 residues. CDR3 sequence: CASLQGPRTDTQYF.

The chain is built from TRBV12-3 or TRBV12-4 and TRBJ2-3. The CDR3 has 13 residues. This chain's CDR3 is CASSAYPENTQYF.